The sequence of this TCR beta chain was determined in a study of T cells in localized non-small cell lung cancer. Study-wide results and limits: There was higher T cell clonality in uninvolved adjacent lung than in tumor, and it was highest there.

This clone showed up just once. Its antigen remains unidentified. Method: immunoSEQ multiplex PCR; TCRdb's copy keeps in-frame clones and lacks some. The sample carries under 40,000 clones, about nine tenths recorded once. Germline values: CDR1 SGHTA, CDR2 FQGTGA. V trimming: 2 bases; J trimming: 2 bases; junction bases outside the gene matches: 4. CDR3 length: 15 amino acids. The source is a woman aged 35-75 years with stage I lung adenocarcinoma. The sequences come from peripheral blood, collected before any cancer treatment. V gene TRBV7-3 combines with J gene TRBJ2-3, with TRBD2 identical over 7 bases. CDR3 loop: CASSLGTTNTDTQYF. DNA of the CDR3: TGTGCCAGCAGCTTAGGGACTACAAACACAGATACGCAGTATTTT.